This entry lists 3 T cell receptor beta chains sequenced from one sample in a study of blood T cell repertoires in COVID-19. The data were produced by immunoSEQ multiplex PCR, yet TCRdb's version contains in-frame clones alone and is incomplete. Of 150,000 to 200,000 clones in the sample, under 85% were seen once. Sequenced input: peripheral blood. Every receptor here comes from a man in his 70s with acute or convalescent COVID-19.

This clone turned up a few times. The gene calls are TRBV6-5 and TRBJ2-2; perhaps TRBD2 as D (6 bases). The V gene's germline CDR1 is MNHEY and CDR2 SVGAGI. The length of the CDR3 is 14 residues. V was pared by 5 bases and J by 4 bases, with 11 bases between. CDR3 in DNA: TGTGCCAGCAGTCGGGACTCTCCCACCGGGGAGCTGTTTTTT. This translates into CASSRDSPTGELFF.

The J gene is TRBJ2-2, the V gene TRBV7-2; 11 bases map to TRBD2. Trimming removed 6 bases from V and 0 bases from J; junction bases left unmatched: 0. The germline V gene has CDR1 SGHTA and CDR2 FQGNSA. There are 15 residues in the CDR3. CDR3: CASRLAGANTGELFF. CDR3 nucleotide sequence: TGTGCCAGCAGACTAGCGGGGGCGAACACCGGGGAGCTGTTTTTT.

The chain employs TRBV25-1 and TRBJ2-5; D perhaps matches TRBD1 (5 bases). The CDR3 sequence is 14 residues long. Per the germline V gene, CDR1 is MGHDK and CDR2 is SYGVNS. V was shortened by 5 bases and J by 5 bases, with 15 bases between the two germline ends. This CDR3 is CASSPQQGTETQYF. The CDR3 region has the DNA TGTGCCAGCAGTCCCCAGCAGGGTACGGAGACCCAGTACTTC.